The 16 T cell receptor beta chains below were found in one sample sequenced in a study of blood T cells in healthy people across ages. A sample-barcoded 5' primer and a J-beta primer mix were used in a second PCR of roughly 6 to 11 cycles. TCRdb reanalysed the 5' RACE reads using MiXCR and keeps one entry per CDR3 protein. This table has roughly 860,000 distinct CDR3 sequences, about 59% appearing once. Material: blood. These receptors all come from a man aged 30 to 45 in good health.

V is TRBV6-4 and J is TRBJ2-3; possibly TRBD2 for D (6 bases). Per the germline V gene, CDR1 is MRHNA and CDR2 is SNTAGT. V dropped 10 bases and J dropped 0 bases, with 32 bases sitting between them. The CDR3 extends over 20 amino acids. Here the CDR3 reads CAIAPGREHVHEVSTDTQYF. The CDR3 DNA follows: TGTGCCATCGCCCCGGGGCGGGAACATGTACACGAAGTCAGCACAGATACGCAGTATTTT.

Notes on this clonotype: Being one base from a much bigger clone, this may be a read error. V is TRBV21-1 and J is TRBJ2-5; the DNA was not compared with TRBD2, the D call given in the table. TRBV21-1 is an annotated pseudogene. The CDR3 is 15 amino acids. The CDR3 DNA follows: TGTGCCGGCACCCCAATTGGCAGGGCGCAAGAGACCCAGTACTTC. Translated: CAGTPIGRAQETQYF.

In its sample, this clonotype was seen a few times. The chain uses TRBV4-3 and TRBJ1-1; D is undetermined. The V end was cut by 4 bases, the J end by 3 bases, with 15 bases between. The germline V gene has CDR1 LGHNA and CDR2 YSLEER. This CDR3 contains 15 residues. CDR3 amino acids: CASSLGRTGYTEAFF. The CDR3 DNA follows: TGCGCCAGCAGCCTTGGCAGGACTGGGTACACTGAAGCTTTCTTT.

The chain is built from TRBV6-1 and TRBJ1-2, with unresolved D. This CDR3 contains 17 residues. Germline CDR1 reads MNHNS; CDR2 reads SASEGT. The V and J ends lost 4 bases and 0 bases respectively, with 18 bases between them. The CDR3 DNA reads TGTGCCAGCAGTGGGCACGTGGACCCTAGAGCTAACTATGGCTACACCTTC. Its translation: CASSGHVDPRANYGYTF.

The CDR3 loop is CASSPNTYSNQPQHF. DNA for the CDR3: TGTGCCAGCAGCCCGAACACCTATAGCAATCAGCCCCAGCATTTT. The V call is TRBV4-2, the J call TRBJ1-5; D is uncertain. From germline, CDR1 is LGHNA and CDR2 YNFKEQ. The CDR3 spans 15 residues. V dropped 4 bases and J dropped 0 bases, with 10 bases sitting between them.

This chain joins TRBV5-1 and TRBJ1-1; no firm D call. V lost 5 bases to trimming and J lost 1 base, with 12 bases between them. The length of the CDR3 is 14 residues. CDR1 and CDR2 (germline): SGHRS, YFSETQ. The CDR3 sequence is CASSSRAENTEAFF. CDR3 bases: TGCGCCAGCAGTTCCCGGGCCGAGAACACTGAAGCTTTCTTT.

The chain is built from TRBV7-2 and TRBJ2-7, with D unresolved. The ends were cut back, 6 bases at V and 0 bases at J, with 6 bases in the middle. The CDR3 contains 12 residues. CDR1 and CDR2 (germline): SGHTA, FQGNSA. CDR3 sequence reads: CASRGNSYEQYF. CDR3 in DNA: TGTGCCAGCAGGGGTAACTCCTACGAGCAGTACTTC.

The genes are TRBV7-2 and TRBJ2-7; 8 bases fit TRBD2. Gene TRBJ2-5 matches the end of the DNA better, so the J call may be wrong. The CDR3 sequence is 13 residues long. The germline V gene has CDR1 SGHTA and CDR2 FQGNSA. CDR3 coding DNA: TGTGCCAGCCACTTTGCGGGGGGAGAGACCCAGTACTTC. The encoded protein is CASHFAGGETQYF.

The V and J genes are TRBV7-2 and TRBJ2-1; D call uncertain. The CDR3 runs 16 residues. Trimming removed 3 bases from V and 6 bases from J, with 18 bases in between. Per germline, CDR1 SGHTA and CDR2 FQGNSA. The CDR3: CASSLQIGHAINEQFF. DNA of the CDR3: TGTGCCAGCAGCTTGCAGATCGGCCATGCGATCAATGAGCAGTTCTTC.

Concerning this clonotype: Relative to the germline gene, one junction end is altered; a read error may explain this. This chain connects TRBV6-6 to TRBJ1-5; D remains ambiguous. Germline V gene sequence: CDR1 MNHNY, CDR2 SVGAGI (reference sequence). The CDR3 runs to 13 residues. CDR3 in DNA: TGTGCCAGCAGTTACAATAGCAATCAGCCCCGGCATTTT. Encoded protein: CASSYNSNQPRHF.

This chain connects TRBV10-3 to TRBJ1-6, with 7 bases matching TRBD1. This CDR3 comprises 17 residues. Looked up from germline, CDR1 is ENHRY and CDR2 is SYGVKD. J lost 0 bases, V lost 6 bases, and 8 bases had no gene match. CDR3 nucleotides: TGTGCCATCAGCGTCCAGGGGGAGAGCTCCTATAATTCACCCCTCCACTTT. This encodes CAISVQGESSYNSPLHF.

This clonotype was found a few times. The CDR3 DNA reads as TGCGCCAGCAGCCCCAGACAGGATCGTACACAAGAGACCCAGTACTTC. It specifies CASSPRQDRTQETQYF. J is TRBJ2-5 and V is TRBV5-1; D possibly corresponds to TRBD1 (6 bases). The germline V and J ends were trimmed by 4 bases and 2 bases, with 18 bases remaining between them. CDR3 length: 16 residues. CDR1 is SGHRS and CDR2 is YFSETQ in the germline V gene.

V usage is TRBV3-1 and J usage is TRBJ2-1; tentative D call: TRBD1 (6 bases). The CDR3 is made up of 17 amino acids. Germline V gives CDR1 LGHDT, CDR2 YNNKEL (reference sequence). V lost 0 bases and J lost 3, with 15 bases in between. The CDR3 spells CASSQDFQGHFYNEQFF. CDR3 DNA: TGTGCCAGCAGCCAAGATTTCCAGGGGCACTTCTACAATGAGCAGTTCTTC.

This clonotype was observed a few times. CDR3 region: CASSQQGVTDTQYF. For the CDR3, the DNA is TGTGCCAGCAGCCAACAGGGGGTCACAGATACGCAGTATTTT. The chain recombines TRBV7-9 with TRBJ2-3; 8 bases match TRBD1. The ends lost 5 bases at V and 2 bases at J; junction bases unmatched: 3. Looked up from germline, CDR1 is SEHNR and CDR2 is FQNEAQ (reference sequence). This CDR3 is 14 amino acids long.

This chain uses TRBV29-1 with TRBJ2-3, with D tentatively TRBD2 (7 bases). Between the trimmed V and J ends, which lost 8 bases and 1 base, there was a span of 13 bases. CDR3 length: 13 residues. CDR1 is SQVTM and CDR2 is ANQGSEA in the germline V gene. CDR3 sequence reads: CSLRGLRTDTQYF. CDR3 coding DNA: TGCAGCCTGCGGGGGCTCCGCACAGATACGCAGTATTTT.

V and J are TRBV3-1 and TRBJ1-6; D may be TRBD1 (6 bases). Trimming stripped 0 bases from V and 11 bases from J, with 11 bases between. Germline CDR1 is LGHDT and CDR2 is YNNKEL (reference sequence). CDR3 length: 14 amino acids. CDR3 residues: CASSQDQGWTPLHF. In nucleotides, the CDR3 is TGTGCCAGCAGCCAAGATCAGGGGTGGACACCCCTCCACTTT.